A selection of T cell receptor beta chains follows, all from one sample in a study of PD-1 blockade in classical Hodgkin lymphoma. TCRdb keeps only in-frame clones here, not all; method: immunoSEQ multiplex PCR. The data show more than 70,000 clones, with around 90% seen just once and approximately 2.5% held by the top ten. The sequenced sample was peripheral blood mononuclear cells (PBMCs), obtained before the second cycle of nivolumab. These TCRs come from a human donor with classical Hodgkin lymphoma. The CDR3 runs from the conserved cysteine through the conserved F or W. Each record gives: J gene, clone size, D gene, CDR3 length, V gene, CDR3 protein, CDR3 DNA. A D gene is named only where the DNA matches it firmly. A clone size is listed for some rows: how often the clone was seen (once, few, many), or a class if it is expanded.

>TRBJ2-7|-|TRBD1|15|TRBV6-1
CASSDRQGAFNEQYF
TGTGCCAGCAGTGACCGACAGGGAGCTTTCAACGAGCAGTACTTC
>TRBJ2-3|-|TRBD1|16|TRBV7-3
CASSPRDSRLADTQYF
TGTGCCAGCAGCCCAAGGGACAGTCGGTTGGCAGATACGCAGTATTTT
>TRBJ2-3|-|-|15|TRBV7-9
CASEHFSTSTDTQYF
TGTGCCAGTGAACACTTCAGCACTAGCACAGATACGCAGTATTTT
>TRBJ2-1|-|TRBD2|16|TRBV28
CASRRAGTTSYNEQFF
TGTGCCAGCAGGCGGGCCGGGACTACCTCCTACAATGAGCAGTTCTTC
>TRBJ2-3|-|TRBD2|19|TRBV5-1
CASSLGRSFSGRPTDTQYF
TGCGCCAGCAGCTTGGGCCGGTCCTTTAGCGGGAGGCCCACAGATACGCAGTATTTT
>TRBJ2-5|-|TRBD2|19|TRBV4-1
CASSQDPALAGEGGETQYF
TGCGCCAGCAGCCAAGATCCTGCCCTAGCGGGAGAGGGGGGAGAGACCCAGTACTTC
>TRBJ2-7|-|-|17|TRBV28
CASSLLGGEAGRYEQYF
TGTGCCAGCAGTTTATTAGGGGGAGAAGCCGGGCGATACGAGCAGTACTTC
>TRBJ1-5|-|-|15|TRBV28
CASSPQTGSNQPQHF
TGTGCCAGCAGTCCCCAGACAGGAAGCAATCAGCCCCAGCATTTT
>TRBJ2-7|-|-|13|TRBV6-5
CASSYLGPYEQYF
TGTGCCAGCAGTTACTTAGGTCCCTACGAGCAGTACTTC
>TRBJ2-3|-|TRBD1|13|TRBV5-1
CASNGQATDTQYF
TGCGCCAGCAACGGACAGGCCACAGATACGCAGTATTTT
>TRBJ2-1|-|-|13|TRBV9
CASSEGFSDEQFF
TGTGCCAGCAGCGAGGGGTTTTCTGATGAGCAGTTCTTC
>TRBJ1-2|-|-|15|TRBV27
CASTDRPSGGYGYTF
TGTGCCAGCACCGACCGCCCGTCCGGGGGGTATGGCTACACCTTC
>TRBJ1-5|-|TRBD1|14|TRBV29-1
CSVAVGTGTQPQHF
TGCAGCGTTGCCGTCGGGACAGGGACTCAGCCCCAGCATTTT
>TRBJ2-2|-|TRBD2|17|TRBV5-1
CASSKLAGDGGTGELFF
TGCGCCAGCAGCAAGCTAGCGGGAGATGGTGGCACCGGGGAGCTGTTTTTT
>TRBJ1-2|few|-|13|TRBV10-1
CASSESRVYGYTF
TGCGCCAGCAGTGAGTCCCGGGTCTACGGCTACACCTTC
>TRBJ1-2|-|-|11|TRBV29-1
CSVGQGYGYTF
TGCAGCGTTGGCCAGGGGTATGGCTACACCTTC
>TRBJ1-6|once|-|14|TRBV25-1
CASSVLLQGSPLHF
TGTGCCAGCAGTGTCCTCTTACAGGGTTCACCCCTCCACTTT
>TRBJ2-1|-|TRBD1|14|TRBV5-1
CASSLGQGTNEQFF
TGCGCCAGCAGCCTAGGACAGGGGACCAATGAGCAGTTCTTC
>TRBJ2-3|-|-|12|TRBV2
CASSGYPDTQYF
TGTGCCAGCAGTGGGTACCCCGATACGCAGTATTTT
>TRBJ2-3|-|-|15|TRBV19
CASSIDIQLADTQYF
TGTGCCAGTAGTATAGATATTCAACTAGCAGATACGCAGTATTTT
>TRBJ2-1|-|TRBD2|16|TRBV19
CASSILGRADYNEQFF
TGTGCCAGTAGTATCCTCGGGAGGGCAGACTACAATGAGCAGTTCTTC
>TRBJ1-1|-|-|15|TRBV28
CASSRSGRGYTEAFF
TGTGCCAGCAGCCGGTCCGGGAGGGGGTACACTGAAGCTTTCTTT
>TRBJ2-1|-|TRBD2|18|TRBV4-1
CASSQPGLARSSYNEQFF
TGCGCCAGCAGCCAACCGGGACTAGCGCGCTCCAGCTACAATGAGCAGTTCTTC
>TRBJ1-1|-|-|17|TRBV4-1
CASSQDPLLPLNTEAFF
TGCGCCAGCAGCCAAGACCCCCTGCTCCCGCTGAACACTGAAGCTTTCTTT
>TRBJ1-1|-|-|14|TRBV9
CASSVGPMNTEAFF
TGTGCCAGCAGCGTCGGCCCCATGAACACTGAAGCTTTCTTT
>TRBJ2-7|-|-|15|TRBV27
CASRWGRQSSYEQYF
TGTGCCAGCCGGTGGGGGCGACAGAGCTCCTACGAGCAGTACTTC
>TRBJ2-3|-|TRBD2|15|TRBV6-1
CASSVTSGSTDTQYF
TGTGCCAGCAGTGTGACTAGCGGCAGCACAGATACGCAGTATTTT
>TRBJ2-2|-|TRBD2|14|TRBV11-3
CASGAGGNTGELFF
TGTGCCAGCGGGGCGGGAGGGAACACCGGGGAGCTGTTTTTT
>TRBJ2-7|-|TRBD2|18|TRBV4-2
CASSQGSVRAGKGYEQYF
TGTGCCAGCAGCCAAGGATCGGTGCGAGCGGGAAAAGGCTACGAGCAGTACTTC
>TRBJ2-7|once|TRBD2|14|TRBV7-9
CASSPLAGSYEQYF
TGTGCCAGCAGTCCCCTAGCGGGCTCTTACGAGCAGTACTTC
>TRBJ2-2|-|-|16|TRBV29-1
CSVEVRWGSSTGELFF
TGCAGCGTTGAAGTACGTTGGGGTTCGTCCACCGGGGAGCTGTTTTTT
>TRBJ1-1|-|-|14|TRBV19
CASSTSGVSTEAFF
TGTGCCAGTAGTACGTCAGGGGTCAGCACTGAAGCTTTCTTT